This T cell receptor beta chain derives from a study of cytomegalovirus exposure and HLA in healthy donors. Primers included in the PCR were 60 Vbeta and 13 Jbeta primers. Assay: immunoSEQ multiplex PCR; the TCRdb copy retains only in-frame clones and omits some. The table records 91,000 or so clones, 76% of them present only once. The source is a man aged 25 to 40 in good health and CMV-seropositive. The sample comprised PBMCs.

The CDR3 loop is CASSFSGSIDNEQFF. As DNA, the CDR3 is TGTGCCAGCAGCTTTTCCGGTTCAATTGACAATGAGCAGTTCTTC. The V gene is TRBV11-1, the J gene TRBJ2-1; no firm D call. The CDR3 extends over 15 amino acids. The germline V gene has CDR1 SGHAT and CDR2 FQDESV (reference sequence). The V gene lost 3 bases and the J gene lost 5 bases, with 14 bases spanning the gap.